One and the same sample provided the 5 T cell receptor beta chains below, sequenced in a study of CD8+CD57+ T cells in acquired aplastic anemia. By flow cytometry, patients selected for sequencing had shown an expansion of CD8+CD57+ cells. Genomic DNA constituted the template upon which TCR beta VDJ and CDR3 profiling was performed. TCRdb reprocessed the reads with MiXCR, giving one entry per CDR3 protein. The table lists fewer than 300,000 distinct CDR3 sequences, around 82% of them singletons, with approximately 40% in the top ten. Source material: sorted CD4+, CD8+, or CD8+CD57+ T cells (not recorded which) from PBMCs. The receptor source for this set is a human donor with aplastic anemia.

The chain employs TRBV7-8 and TRBJ2-3; tentatively, D is TRBD2 (6 bases). Germline CDR1 and CDR2: SGHVS and FQNEAQ. Trimming left V 5 bases short and J 14 bases short, with 20 bases between. This CDR3 spans 13 amino acids. This chain's CDR3 is CASSDAGTPATYF. Written as DNA, the CDR3 is TGTGCCAGCAGCGACGCGGGAACACCCGCTACGTATTTT.

This clonotype was seen a few times. This chain uses TRBV7-6 with TRBJ2-1; D is possibly TRBD2 (5 bases). V dropped 1 base and J dropped 5 bases, with 12 bases sitting between them. From germline, CDR1 is SGHVS and CDR2 FNYEAQ. The CDR3 contains 15 residues. CDR3 DNA sequence: TGTGCCAGCAGCTTAGGAGGTGAGGGAGACAATGAGCAGTTCTTC. Amino acids: CASSLGGEGDNEQFF.

In the case of this clonotype: Mismatch with germline at one junction end may stem from a read error. The chain has TRBV12-5 and TRBJ1-1, with a tentative D call TRBD1 (6 bases). CDR1 LGHNT and CDR2 FRNRAP come from the germline V gene. The CDR3 runs 15 residues. CDR3 amino acids: CASGADLTGNTEAFF. The CDR3 coding sequence is TGTGCCAGTGGCGCAGATCTGACAGGGAACACTGAAGCTTTCTTT. Full variable domain (outside the CDR3, taken from reference TRBV12-5 and TRBJ1-1): DARVTQTPRHKVTEMGQEVTMRCQPILGHNTVFWYRQTMMQGLELLAYFRNRAPLDDSGMPKDRFSAEMPDATLATLKIQPSEPRDSAVYFCASGADLTGNTEAFFGQGTRLTVV.

The V gene is TRBV7-9, the J gene TRBJ1-2, with a weak D call TRBD1 (5 bases). Germline V CDR1 and CDR2: SEHNR, FQNEAQ (reference sequence). The CDR3 totals 16 residues. With 3 bases removed from V and 5 bases from J, the gap between germline ends came to 19 bases. DNA of the CDR3: TGTGCCAGCAGCTTGGAGAGGGGTGCGGTCGTATATGGCTACACCTTC. Its protein product is CASSLERGAVVYGYTF.

On this clonotype itself: This likely comes from a read error, as the CDR3 has no conserved phenylalanine or tryptophan at its end. The DNA is left out, because the CDR3 cannot be placed on it with certainty; the CDR3 is given as TCRdb lists it. J is TRBJ2-3 and V is TRBV7-2; the D call of TRBD2 is as the table states it, not checked on the DNA. Per the germline V gene, CDR1 is SGHTA and CDR2 is FQGNSA. The CDR3 has 13 amino acids, counting both end residues. The CDR3 protein is CASGVAGGPTTQY.